These 22 T cell receptor beta chains came from one sample sequenced in a study of cytomegalovirus exposure and HLA in healthy donors. The study ran its PCR with 60 Vbeta and 13 Jbeta primers. The data were produced by immunoSEQ multiplex PCR, yet TCRdb's version contains in-frame clones alone and is incomplete. The sample includes about 100,000 clones, around 76% seen only once; the top ten take about 4.2%. The sequenced material came from PBMCs. These TCRs come from a woman in her forties or fifties in good health and CMV-seropositive.

The chain employs TRBV7-8 and TRBJ2-1; 8 bases match TRBD2. The CDR3 is 15 amino acids. V dropped 5 bases and J dropped 5; count of bases not matched to a gene: 8. Germline CDR1 is SGHVS and CDR2 is FQNEAQ. The CDR3 DNA is TGTGCCAGCAGCCCTGCCGCGGGGGGTCACAATGAGCAGTTCTTC. This gives the protein CASSPAAGGHNEQFF.

This clone was seen a few times. This chain uses TRBV2 with TRBJ2-3; 9 bases map to TRBD2. J gave up 2 bases and V 7 bases, and 4 bases lay outside the gene matches. The CDR3 has 14 residues. Germline CDR1 reads SNHLY; CDR2 reads FYNNEI. The CDR3 DNA follows: TGTGCCAGCAAAGCTAGCGGGACCACAGATACGCAGTATTTT. Translating gives CASKASGTTDTQYF.

The chain joins TRBV30 to TRBJ2-6; 8 nucleotides match TRBD1. Germline CDR1 and CDR2: GTSNPN and SVGIG (reference sequence). CDR3 length: 14 residues. Trimming at V came to 5 bases and at J to 2 bases, leaving 2 bases not matched to a gene. The CDR3 region has the DNA TGTGCCTGGGCGACAGGGGCTGGGGCCAACGTCCTGACTTTC. Translation gives CAWATGAGANVLTF.

This chain uses TRBV2 with TRBJ2-7; D possibly corresponds to TRBD1 (6 bases). This CDR3 has 10 residues. From germline, CDR1 is SNHLY and CDR2 FYNNEI. The V end lost 8 bases, the J end lost 13 bases, and 15 bases lay between the germline ends. CDR3 bases: TGTGCCAGCGGCCAAAGGGGACAATACTTC. Translating it yields CASGQRGQYF.

This CDR3 reads CASSLIDLREQYF. The CDR3 bases are TGCGCCAGCAGCTTGATCGACTTAAGGGAGCAGTACTTC. The V gene is TRBV5-1, the J gene TRBJ2-5; D possibly corresponds to TRBD2 (5 bases). Per the germline V gene, CDR1 is SGHRS and CDR2 is YFSETQ. The length of the CDR3 is 13 residues. V dropped 1 base and J dropped 11 bases, with 15 bases sitting between them.

This rearrangement joins TRBV7-6 to TRBJ1-1; 12 bases fit TRBD1. The ends lost 5 bases at V and 5 bases at J; junction bases unmatched: 9. Germline CDR1 SGHVS, CDR2 FNYEAQ. This CDR3 has 16 residues. CDR3 in DNA: TGTGCCAGCAGCCTCGGGACAGGGGGCATGTCGACTGAAGCTTTCTTT. It translates to CASSLGTGGMSTEAFF.

This chain connects TRBV27 to TRBJ1-4, with 7 bases identical to TRBD1. The CDR3 is made up of 15 amino acids. Per the germline V gene, CDR1 is MNHEY and CDR2 is SMNVEV (reference sequence). The V gene end was trimmed by 5 bases and the J gene end by 4 bases; junction bases not matched to a gene: 7. The CDR3 sequence is CASSPSTGNNEKLFF. The CDR3 DNA reads as TGTGCCAGCAGTCCTTCGACAGGGAATAATGAAAAACTGTTTTTT.

The rearrangement uses TRBV19 and TRBJ2-1, with 10 nucleotides matching TRBD2. Germline V gives CDR1 LNHDA, CDR2 SQIVND (reference sequence). The CDR3 sequence is 18 residues long. The J segment lost 5 bases and the V segment lost 3 bases, leaving 13 bases of the junction unmatched. The CDR3 coding sequence is TGTGCCAGTAGTATCCGAACCAAGCTAGCGGGGGCCCACAATGAGCAGTTCTTC. Its protein product is CASSIRTKLAGAHNEQFF.

The V and J genes are TRBV6-4 and TRBJ2-2; 10 nucleotides align to TRBD1. This CDR3 has 17 amino acids. CDR1 MRHNA and CDR2 SNTAGT come from the germline V gene. With 6 bases clipped from V and 4 bases from J, the junction kept 11 bases outside the gene matches. CDR3 in amino acids: CASSLISTGGTTGELFF. CDR3 sequence (DNA): TGTGCCAGCAGCCTAATATCGACAGGGGGCACCACCGGGGAGCTGTTTTTT.

This sequence joins TRBV5-4 and TRBJ1-1; the D gene is possibly TRBD1 (6 bases). Germline CDR1 is SGHNT and CDR2 is YYREEE (reference sequence). The ends were cut back, 4 bases at V and 4 bases at J, with 17 bases in the middle. The CDR3 runs 15 residues. For the CDR3, the DNA is TGTGCCAGCAGCCCCGACTCTACAGGGTTCACTGAAGCTTTCTTT. It codes for CASSPDSTGFTEAFF.

The chain joins TRBV7-9 to TRBJ2-2, with D possibly TRBD2 on 5 matching bases. CDR3 length equals 12 residues. Trimming removed 6 bases from V and 6 bases from J, with 8 bases in between. The V gene's germline CDR1 is SEHNR and CDR2 FQNEAQ (reference sequence). In nucleotides, the CDR3 is TGTGCCAGCAGGTTGGGAGCCGGGGAGCTGTTTTTT. Protein: CASRLGAGELFF. The full variable domain, with the rest looked up from reference TRBV7-9 and TRBJ2-2, is DTGVSQNPRHKITKRGQNVTFRCDPISEHNRLYWYRQTLGQGPEFLTYFQNEAQLEKSRLLSDRFSAERPKGSFSTLEIQRTEQGDSAMYLCASRLGAGELFFGEGSRLTVL.

This rearrangement joins TRBV5-1 to TRBJ1-4; the D gene is possibly TRBD1 (5 bases). Germline V gives CDR1 SGHRS, CDR2 YFSETQ. Trimming removed 4 bases from V and 7 bases from J, with 17 bases in between. CDR3 length: 15 amino acids. The CDR3 reads CASSPSLGGGEKLFF. As DNA, the CDR3 is TGCGCCAGCAGCCCCTCGTTGGGGGGGGGTGAAAAACTGTTTTTT.

To note about this clone: Germline and junction disagree at one end, which may indicate a read error. This rearrangement joins TRBV7-9 to TRBJ1-1; TRBD1 is a possible D gene (6 bases). The germline CDR1 and CDR2 sequences are SEHNR and FQNEAQ (reference sequence). This CDR3 spans 14 amino acids. The CDR3 DNA sequence: TGTTCCAGCAGCTTGGAAGGGGGGAACACTGAAGCTTTCTTT. Residues: CSSSLEGGNTEAFF.

This chain uses TRBV5-6 with TRBJ1-2; 7 positions agree with TRBD1. Germline V CDR1 and CDR2: SGHDT, YYEEEE. This CDR3 has 15 residues. V was clipped by 2 bases and J by 7 bases; unmatched bases: 11. CDR3 region: CASSLGDRDGSGYTF. CDR3 DNA: TGTGCCAGCAGCTTAGGAGACAGGGATGGGAGTGGCTACACCTTC.

The chain is built from TRBV6-5 and TRBJ2-7; the D is unclear. There are 11 residues in the CDR3. Trimming pared 4 bases from V and 5 bases from J, leaving 6 bases between. Germline CDR1 and CDR2: MNHEY and SVGAGI. The DNA for the CDR3 is TGTGCCAGCAGTTTTCGCGACGAGCAGTACTTC. Its protein is CASSFRDEQYF.

This sequence joins TRBV25-1 and TRBJ1-1; D is ambiguous. CDR1 and CDR2 from the germline V gene are MGHDK and SYGVNS. The CDR3 has 13 residues. The V gene lost 2 bases and the J gene lost 6 bases, with 10 bases spanning the gap. The CDR3 protein is CASSEVWEAEAFF. In nucleotides, the CDR3 is TGTGCCAGCAGTGAAGTTTGGGAGGCTGAAGCTTTCTTT.

The rearrangement joins TRBV6-4 to TRBJ2-1, with 7 bases identical to TRBD2. The germline CDR1 and CDR2 sequences are MRHNA and SNTAGT. This CDR3 spans 17 amino acids. J was trimmed by 0 bases and V by 11 bases; bases with no gene match: 16. Here the CDR3 DNA reads TGTGCCCCCTCCCCAGCGGGGATCACTAGCTCCTACAATGAGCAGTTCTTC. Translating gives CAPSPAGITSSYNEQFF.

This clone was detected once. This rearrangement joins TRBV2 to TRBJ2-1; 10 bases map to TRBD2. This CDR3 has 15 amino acids. J lost 8 bases, V lost 5 bases, and 9 bases had no gene match. Germline CDR1 reads SNHLY; CDR2 reads FYNNEI. This chain's CDR3 is CASSPSGRAGDEQFF. For the CDR3, the DNA is TGTGCCAGCAGTCCCAGCGGGAGGGCCGGCGATGAGCAGTTCTTC.

The rearrangement joins TRBV9 to TRBJ1-2; D is possibly TRBD1 (5 bases). This CDR3 is 12 amino acids long. V lost 3 bases, J lost 4 bases, and 7 bases lay in between. Germline values: CDR1 SGDLS, CDR2 YYNGEE. In DNA, the CDR3 is TGTGCCAGCAGCGGGACACCCTATGGCTACACCTTC. Translating gives CASSGTPYGYTF.

The table lists this clone with a count of one. CDR3 coding DNA: TGTGCCGGCGGGGGGGGCCTCCAAGAGACCCAGTACTTC. It specifies CAGGGGLQETQYF. This chain uses TRBV2 with TRBJ2-5; 9 nucleotides agree with TRBD2. Looked up from germline, CDR1 is SNHLY and CDR2 is FYNNEI. This CDR3 has 13 residues. Losses at the gene ends were 11 bases for V and 1 base for J; bases not matched to a gene: 5.

J is TRBJ2-5 and V is TRBV2; 8 bases fit TRBD1. The J call is in doubt because the DNA end fits TRBJ2-7 better. Germline-derived CDR1 and CDR2 are SNHLY and FYNNEI. This CDR3 has 15 residues. The CDR3 sequence: CASSEGTGSSYEQYF. For the CDR3, the DNA is TGTGCCAGCAGTGAAGGGACAGGGAGCTCCTACGAGCAGTACTTC.

This clone was observed once. The chain recombines TRBV27 with TRBJ1-1, with a possible D match to TRBD1 (6 bases). Trimming cost V 5 bases and J 0 bases, with 10 bases left between them. This CDR3 spans 14 amino acids. Germline values: CDR1 MNHEY, CDR2 SMNVEV (reference sequence). The CDR3 here is CASSVDSLNTEAFF. CDR3 sequence (DNA): TGTGCCAGCAGTGTGGACAGTTTGAACACTGAAGCTTTCTTT.